This TCR beta chain stems from a study of response to subunit inactivated influenza vaccine (dated by TCRdb to 2017 to 2018). Background for the entire study: The study used deep quantitative T cell receptor repertoire profiling to track responses to a trivalent subunit inactivated influenza vaccine.

The library was produced with RT-PCR. The sequencer listed for this sample is Illumina HiSeq 2500. TCRdb reran the public reads through fastp at Q25 and MiXCR, keeping productive beta chains. Every CDR3 protein is listed once, alongside the most common genes and DNA of its rows. Present in this sample are 650,000 to 700,000 distinct CDR3 sequences, around 16% of which were seen just once. Clones ranked in the top ten supply 9.5% to 13% of the sample. Clipping removes 3 bases from V and 4 bases from J, with 11 as the unmatched junction base count. Counted from cysteine to phenylalanine, this CDR3 has 18 amino acids. Only the CDR3 part of the read is kept: 54 bases, read in frame from the first base. CDR1 and CDR2, per the germline V gene, are SGHRS and YFSETQ. Broad study findings and their caveats: The authors proposed that each seasonal influenza vaccination may bring in only a limited number of new T cells.

In the case of this clonotype: The antigen this receptor binds is unknown. Per-base quality was not reported, and no clone a single base away is much larger than it.

The chain joins TRBV5-1 to TRBJ2-3, with 13 bases in between that match TRBD2. The origin of this receptor is a man in his forties or fifties who received an inactivated influenza vaccine. Donor details come from another sample of the same person, matched by shared clones. This sample comprised PBMCs from blood, obtained 11 to 12 days after vaccination. The DNA sequence is as follows: TGCGCCAGCAGCTCACTAGCGGGGGGGCAACCATTTGCAGATACGCAGTATTTT. This gives the protein CASSSLAGGQPFADTQYF. The variable domain in full, with residues beyond the CDR3 obtained from the reference TRBV5-1 and TRBJ2-3 genes, is KAGVTQTPRYLIKTRGQQVTLSCSPISGHRSVSWYQQTPGQGLQFLFEYFSETQRNKGNFPGRFSGRQFSNSRSEMNVSTLELGDSALYLCASSSLAGGQPFADTQYFGPGTRLTVL.